Shown below are 19 T cell receptor beta chains from a single sample sequenced in a study of Tregs in tolerant kidney transplant recipients. The antigens these receptors bind are not known. The protocol was immunoSEQ multiplex PCR, while the TCRdb copy is restricted to in-frame clones and leaves out a portion. The sample comprises 35,000 to 50,000 clones, over 95% of which are singletons, and about 0.41% rests with the top ten. Source material: Tregs from blood cultured with allogeneic cells. The source of these receptors is a human donor in good health.

The J gene is TRBJ2-5, the V gene TRBV12-5; 7 bases fit TRBD2. The CDR3 runs 15 residues. Looked up from germline, CDR1 is LGHNT and CDR2 is FRNRAP. The junction had 11 bases not matched to a gene; V was cut back by 6 bases and J by 4 bases. CDR3 in DNA: TGTGCTAGTGGAGACTGGGGAGGGCTACCAGAGACCCAGTACTTC. This translates into CASGDWGGLPETQYF.

The chain has TRBV4-1 and TRBJ2-3, with 14 nucleotides matching TRBD2. V lost 3 bases and J lost 6; bases outside the gene matches: 5. This CDR3 has 16 residues. Germline V gene lookup returns CDR1 MGHRA and CDR2 YSYEKL. CDR3 sequence reads: CASSQGLAGAGDTQYF. The CDR3 DNA reads TGCGCCAGCAGCCAGGGACTAGCGGGGGCGGGGGATACGCAGTATTTT.

This clone was observed a single time. This sequence joins TRBV2 and TRBJ2-1; 10 positions match TRBD1. The J segment lost 6 bases and the V segment lost 6 bases, leaving 11 bases of the junction unmatched. The CDR3 runs to 16 residues. Germline V gene sequence: CDR1 SNHLY, CDR2 FYNNEI. The CDR3 protein is CASSYRTGGMANEQFF. For the CDR3, the DNA is TGTGCCAGCAGCTATAGGACAGGGGGAATGGCCAATGAGCAGTTCTTC.

The chain uses TRBV5-1 and TRBJ1-4; the D gene is possibly TRBD1 (5 bases). Trimming stripped 5 bases from V and 7 bases from J, with 12 bases between. Per germline, CDR1 SGHRS and CDR2 YFSETQ. The CDR3 is 13 amino acids. CDR3 DNA sequence: TGCGCCAGCAGAGGGGCAGGTGGTGAAAAACTGTTTTTT. Residues: CASRGAGGEKLFF.

V usage is TRBV14 and J usage is TRBJ2-3, with D hard to call. V was clipped by 4 bases and J by 1 base, with 12 bases between them. The CDR3 is 15 residues long. Germline V gene sequence: CDR1 SGHDN, CDR2 FVKESK. As DNA, the CDR3 is TGTGCCAGCAGCCCTAGACGGAATCGCACAGATACGCAGTATTTT. This codes for CASSPRRNRTDTQYF.

The rearrangement joins TRBV11-3 to TRBJ2-1; D is undetermined. The V and J ends lost 0 bases and 7 bases respectively, with 10 bases between them. Germline V gives CDR1 SGHNT, CDR2 YENEEA. The CDR3 covers 14 residues. This chain's CDR3 is CASSLDPYGNEQFF. CDR3 in DNA: TGTGCCAGCAGCTTAGATCCCTACGGGAATGAGCAGTTCTTC.

This clone was found once. This chain links TRBV5-1 with TRBJ1-3; unclear D gene. This CDR3 is built from 15 residues. Germline values: CDR1 SGHRS, CDR2 YFSETQ. Deletions cut 0 bases from V and 0 bases from J, with 7 bases between. The CDR3 loop is CASSLARSSGNTIYF. CDR3 DNA: TGCGCCAGCAGCTTGGCCCGCAGCTCTGGAAACACCATATATTTT.

This clone was recorded once. Other DNA sequences of this sample code for an identical CDR3. The V call is TRBV2, the J call TRBJ2-1, with TRBD2 as a possible D gene (6 bases). The CDR3 contains 14 residues. The V end lost 4 bases, the J end lost 1 base, and 8 bases lay between the germline ends. Germline CDR1 reads SNHLY; CDR2 reads FYNNEI. CDR3 DNA: TGTGCCAGCAGTGGAGGAGGGTCCTACAATGAGCAGTTCTTC. Protein product: CASSGGGSYNEQFF.

The chain employs TRBV5-1 and TRBJ1-1; D gene unclear. The CDR3 is made up of 16 amino acids. Germline V lookup: CDR1 SGHRS, CDR2 YFSETQ. Trimming pared 3 bases from V and 3 bases from J, leaving 18 bases between. CDR3 sequence reads: CASSSGVHIMDTEAFF. CDR3 DNA sequence: TGCGCCAGCAGCTCCGGCGTCCATATTATGGACACTGAAGCTTTCTTT. The full variable domain, rest sourced from reference TRBV5-1 and TRBJ1-1, is KAGVTQTPRYLIKTRGQQVTLSCSPISGHRSVSWYQQTPGQGLQFLFEYFSETQRNKGNFPGRFSGRQFSNSRSEMNVSTLELGDSALYLCASSSGVHIMDTEAFFGQGTRLTVV.

The chain recombines TRBV5-1 with TRBJ2-5; D call uncertain. CDR1 and CDR2 (germline): SGHRS, YFSETQ. The CDR3 sequence is 11 residues long. Deletions cut 2 bases from V and 5 bases from J, with 4 bases between. The CDR3 reads CASSFKETQYF. In DNA, the CDR3 is TGCGCCAGCAGCTTCAAGGAGACCCAGTACTTC.

The chain uses TRBV5-1 and TRBJ2-7; TRBD2 matches 12 bases. The CDR3 has 16 amino acids. Germline V CDR1 and CDR2: SGHRS, YFSETQ. V shed 2 bases and J 0 bases; nucleotides not matched to a gene: 3. CDR3 nucleotide sequence: TGCGCCAGCAGCTTCGGACTAGCGGGAAGCTCCTACGAGCAGTACTTC. Residues: CASSFGLAGSSYEQYF.

A remark on this clone: Other nucleotide sequences from this sample produce the same CDR3. The rearrangement joins TRBV19 to TRBJ2-2; 7 bases are shared with TRBD1. The CDR3 length is 15 residues. J gave up 3 bases and V 4 bases, and 5 bases lay outside the gene matches. Germline CDR1 and CDR2: LNHDA and SQIVND (reference sequence). The CDR3 is CASSRQGWDTGELFF. The DNA of the CDR3 is TGTGCCAGTAGTAGACAGGGTTGGGACACCGGGGAGCTGTTTTTT.

The chain has TRBV5-6 and TRBJ2-3; 10 bases map to TRBD2. V gave up 4 bases and J gave up 0 bases; unmatched junction bases: 8. The CDR3 covers 17 residues. Germline values: CDR1 SGHDT, CDR2 YYEEEE. The CDR3 region is CASSASSGRVSTDTQYF. In nucleotides, the CDR3 is TGTGCCAGCAGCGCCTCTAGCGGGAGAGTTAGCACAGATACGCAGTATTTT. Full variable domain (missing parts from reference TRBV5-6 and TRBJ2-3): DAGVTQSPTHLIKTRGQQVTLRCSPKSGHDTVSWYQQALGQGPQFIFQYYEEEERQRGNFPDRFSGHQFPNYSSELNVNALLLGDSALYLCASSASSGRVSTDTQYFGPGTRLTVL.

The chain has TRBV5-6 and TRBJ2-7; D is possibly TRBD2 (5 bases). Per the germline V gene, CDR1 is SGHDT and CDR2 is YYEEEE. Trimming took 3 bases from V and 5 from J, leaving 15 bases between them. The CDR3 is 14 amino acids. For the CDR3, the DNA is TGTGCCAGCAGCTCCGTCCGGGGTTCCAACGAGCAGTACTTC. Its protein product is CASSSVRGSNEQYF.

This sequence joins TRBV5-8 and TRBJ2-3; 14 bases line up with TRBD2. Per the germline V gene, CDR1 is SGHTS and CDR2 is YDEGEE. The CDR3 runs 17 residues. The V segment lost 4 bases and the J segment 2 bases; nucleotides outside the gene matches: 6. The chain's CDR3 is CASSAGLAGGITDTQYF. In DNA form, the CDR3 reads TGTGCCAGCAGCGCCGGACTAGCGGGGGGTATCACAGATACGCAGTATTTT. Looking up the rest from reference TRBV5-8 and TRBJ2-3 gives the full variable domain: EAGVTQSPTHLIKTRGQQATLRCSPISGHTSVYWYQQALGLGLQFLLWYDEGEERNRGNFPPRFSGRQFPNYSSELNVNALELEDSALYLCASSAGLAGGITDTQYFGPGTRLTVL.

The V and J genes are TRBV30 and TRBJ1-6; the match to TRBD1 covers 9 bases. J lost 9 bases, V lost 8 bases, and 11 bases had no gene match. Germline V gene lookup returns CDR1 GTSNPN and CDR2 SVGIG (reference sequence). This CDR3 has 14 amino acids. The CDR3 reads CALALGQGLSPLHF. Written as DNA, the CDR3 is TGTGCCCTGGCTCTGGGACAGGGTCTTTCACCCCTCCACTTT.

V gene TRBV30 combines with J gene TRBJ2-7; the match to TRBD2 covers 9 bases. Germline CDR1 reads GTSNPN; CDR2 reads SVGIG (reference sequence). The V segment lost 6 bases and the J segment 4 bases; nucleotides outside the gene matches: 10. The CDR3 extends over 14 amino acids. CDR3 coding DNA: TGTGCCTGCCATAGCGGGAGTCTCTTATACGAGCAGTACTTC. Encoded protein: CACHSGSLLYEQYF. Variable domain in full (rest from reference TRBV30 and TRBJ2-7): SQTIHQWPATLVQPVGSPLSLECTVEGTSNPNLYWYRQAAGRGLQLLFYSVGIGQISSEVPQNLSASRPQDRQFILSSKKLLLSDSGFYLCACHSGSLLYEQYFGPGTRLTVT.

The rearrangement joins TRBV6-5 to TRBJ1-1, with D perhaps matching TRBD1 (5 bases). The V and J ends lost 2 bases and 4 bases respectively, with 11 bases between them. This CDR3 contains 14 residues. Germline lookup yields CDR1 MNHEY and CDR2 SVGAGI. The CDR3 is CASSYRRESTEAFF. The CDR3 DNA reads as TGTGCCAGCAGTTACCGCAGGGAATCCACTGAAGCTTTCTTT.

The chain recombines TRBV5-5 with TRBJ2-7; the D gene could be TRBD1 or TRBD2 (5 bases each). Trimming shortened V by 2 bases and J by 3 bases, and 18 bases separated the two germline ends. This CDR3 contains 16 residues. Germline lookup yields CDR1 SGHKS and CDR2 YYEKEE (reference sequence). The CDR3 reads CASSFSRTRDLYEQYF. The CDR3, as DNA: TGTGCCAGCAGCTTTAGTCGGACACGGGACCTCTACGAGCAGTACTTC.